This T cell receptor (beta chain) appears in the sequencing data of a study of shared clonotypes between healthy human individuals. Study-wide background: A couple of women and a few men aged 18 to 49 made up the donors.

Profiling relied on immunoSEQ multiplex PCR, and the TCRdb table lists in-frame clones only, not all of them. The sample includes some 2,000,000 clones, 85% to 95% seen only once; the top ten take 0.13%. The CDR3 is 15 residues long. In germline, CDR1 is SGHRS, CDR2 YFSETQ. Unmatched junction bases numbered 9, after V lost 7 bases and J lost 3 bases. The clonotype originates from a man between 18 and 29 years old in good health. The sample consisted of naive CD4+ T cells sorted from blood. The sample's subset: CD45RA+ positively selected. The chain recombines TRBV5-1 with TRBJ2-3; 9 positions match TRBD2. CDR3: CASRSAGGPTDTQYF. As DNA, the CDR3 is TGCGCCAGCCGGAGTGCGGGAGGGCCAACAGATACGCAGTATTTT.